Listed below are T cell receptor beta chains from one sample, sequenced in a study of T cell repertoires in cytomegalovirus infection. These receptors lack a known antigen. TCRdb itself ran the reads through MiXCR, one entry per CDR3 protein. The sample lists roughly 200,000 distinct CDR3 sequences; around two fifths were seen once. The material sequenced was CD8+ T cells from cultured PBMCs, taken from culture after CMV antigen stimulation. The receptors come from a human donor in good health (CMV status not recorded). Some clones in this sample may be carry-over from other donors' samples. CDR3s include the opening cysteine and the closing phenylalanine or tryptophan. The order of the fields is D gene, V gene, clone size, J gene, CDR3 DNA, CDR3 protein. The D gene is left open where the match is weak. Clone size is given for some rows only: seen once, a few or many times, or a class if the clone is expanded.

d_call: -; v_call: TRBV27; clone_size: few; j_call: TRBJ2-7; cdr3_nt: TGTGCCAGCAGTTTAAAGGGCCGTAGCTCCTACGAGCAGTACTTC; cdr3_aa: CASSLKGRSSYEQYF
d_call: TRBD1; v_call: TRBV27; clone_size: -; j_call: TRBJ1-3; cdr3_nt: TGTGCCAGCAGTTTCAGGGGGACTGGAAACACCATATATTTT; cdr3_aa: CASSFRGTGNTIYF
d_call: TRBD2; v_call: TRBV7-2; clone_size: few; j_call: TRBJ2-7; cdr3_nt: TGTGCCAGCAGCTTAGAGCGAATAGCGGGAGCGGAAGATCCCTACGAGCAGTACTTC; cdr3_aa: CASSLERIAGAEDPYEQYF
d_call: -; v_call: TRBV9; clone_size: -; j_call: TRBJ2-5; cdr3_nt: TGTGCCAGCAGCGTACAGGGACGGAGGGGGCGCCGGGAGACCCAGTACTTC; cdr3_aa: CASSVQGRRGRRETQYF
d_call: -; v_call: TRBV6-2/TRBV6-3; clone_size: -; j_call: TRBJ2-2; cdr3_nt: TGTGCCAGCAGCCCAAGTCTTTGGAGGGCCACCGGGGAGCTGTTTTTT; cdr3_aa: CASSPSLWRATGELFF
d_call: TRBD1; v_call: TRBV12-5; clone_size: few; j_call: TRBJ2-1; cdr3_nt: TGTGCTAGTGGGGACAGGGGTAATGAGCAGTTCTTC; cdr3_aa: CASGDRGNEQFF
d_call: -; v_call: TRBV28; clone_size: -; j_call: TRBJ1-3; cdr3_nt: TGTGCCAGCAGTTCACTCCGGATCGAGGGTGCTGGAAACACCATATATTTT; cdr3_aa: CASSSLRIEGAGNTIYF
d_call: TRBD2; v_call: TRBV5-1; clone_size: -; j_call: TRBJ2-1; cdr3_nt: TGCGCCAGCAGCGAAGGGACTAGCGGGGGCGATGAGCAGTTCTTC; cdr3_aa: CASSEGTSGGDEQFF
d_call: -; v_call: TRBV6-1; clone_size: few; j_call: TRBJ1-2; cdr3_nt: TGTGCCAGCAACTCTCCCCCTAGATGGGGCTACACCTTC; cdr3_aa: CASNSPPRWGYTF
d_call: TRBD2; v_call: TRBV2; clone_size: few; j_call: TRBJ2-1; cdr3_nt: TGTGCCAGCAGTGAAGCTAGCGGGACCTACAATGAGCAGTTCTTC; cdr3_aa: CASSEASGTYNEQFF
d_call: -; v_call: TRBV25-1; clone_size: -; j_call: TRBJ2-5; cdr3_nt: TGTGCCAGCAGTGAAGATAGGGGCAGGGCGGAGACCCAGTACTTC; cdr3_aa: CASSEDRGRAETQYF
d_call: -; v_call: TRBV12-3/TRBV12-4; clone_size: -; j_call: TRBJ2-3; cdr3_nt: TGTGCCAGCAGAACAGCCGTAGGGGGGGATACGCAGTATTTT; cdr3_aa: CASRTAVGGDTQYF
d_call: -; v_call: TRBV7-6; clone_size: -; j_call: TRBJ2-7; cdr3_nt: TGTGCCAGCAGCTTAGGTTCAGGGGAGTTCTACGAGCAGTACTTC; cdr3_aa: CASSLGSGEFYEQYF
d_call: -; v_call: TRBV19; clone_size: -; j_call: TRBJ1-2; cdr3_nt: TGTGCCAGTAGTATCGGACCCGGGTATGGCTACACCTTC; cdr3_aa: CASSIGPGYGYTF
d_call: -; v_call: TRBV20-1; clone_size: -; j_call: TRBJ1-2; cdr3_nt: TGCAGTGCTCCTAGCGATTACTATGGCTACACCTTC; cdr3_aa: CSAPSDYYGYTF
d_call: -; v_call: TRBV27; clone_size: few; j_call: TRBJ1-6; cdr3_nt: TGTGCCAGCAGTTTCCCAACCTCTACAGGGTTGAGCTCCTATAATTCACCCCTCCACTTT; cdr3_aa: CASSFPTSTGLSSYNSPLHF
d_call: TRBD1; v_call: TRBV7-6; clone_size: -; j_call: TRBJ2-1; cdr3_nt: TGTGCCAGCAGCTCCTTTCCAGGGGGCAATGAGCAGTTCTTC; cdr3_aa: CASSSFPGGNEQFF
d_call: TRBD1; v_call: TRBV7-6; clone_size: few; j_call: TRBJ2-2; cdr3_nt: TGTGCCAGCAGCCAGGACAGGACCGGGGAGCTGTTTTTT; cdr3_aa: CASSQDRTGELFF
d_call: -; v_call: TRBV20-1; clone_size: many; j_call: TRBJ2-2; cdr3_nt: TGCAGTGCTAGAGATGGCGGGACCCAGAACACCGGGGAGCTGTTTTTT; cdr3_aa: CSARDGGTQNTGELFF
d_call: -; v_call: TRBV28; clone_size: -; j_call: TRBJ1-1; cdr3_nt: TGTGCCAGCAGCCTTTGGGCAGAAAAGATGAACACTGAAGCTTTCTTT; cdr3_aa: CASSLWAEKMNTEAFF
d_call: -; v_call: TRBV12-3/TRBV12-4; clone_size: few; j_call: TRBJ2-4; cdr3_nt: TGTGCCAGCAGGGTTCTAGCCAAAAACATTCAGTACTTC; cdr3_aa: CASRVLAKNIQYF
d_call: -; v_call: TRBV5-4; clone_size: -; j_call: TRBJ2-2; cdr3_nt: TGTGCCAGCAGCTTTCGGGGTAGCGGCTACACCGGGGAGCTGTTTTTT; cdr3_aa: CASSFRGSGYTGELFF
d_call: -; v_call: TRBV5-1; clone_size: -; j_call: TRBJ2-2; cdr3_nt: TGCGCCAGCAGCTTCAGAGGCGCCGGGGAGCTGTTTTTT; cdr3_aa: CASSFRGAGELFF
d_call: TRBD1; v_call: TRBV6-2/TRBV6-3; clone_size: -; j_call: TRBJ2-7; cdr3_nt: TGTGCCAGCCTTCGACAGGGCGCCTACGAGCAGTACTTC; cdr3_aa: CASLRQGAYEQYF
d_call: TRBD2; v_call: TRBV7-8; clone_size: many; j_call: TRBJ2-3; cdr3_nt: TGTGCCAGCAGCTCCCCTTTTGCGGGGGGCACAGATACGCAGTATTTT; cdr3_aa: CASSSPFAGGTDTQYF
d_call: TRBD2; v_call: TRBV7-6; clone_size: few; j_call: TRBJ2-3; cdr3_nt: TGTGCCAGCAGTCCGGGACTAGCGGGAGAGTGGGAGCGGGATACGCAGTATTTT; cdr3_aa: CASSPGLAGEWERDTQYF
d_call: -; v_call: TRBV11-2; clone_size: -; j_call: TRBJ2-7; cdr3_nt: TGTGCCAGCAGCTTAGTGGGGATGGGGACCCACGAGCAGTACTTC; cdr3_aa: CASSLVGMGTHEQYF
d_call: -; v_call: TRBV27; clone_size: -; j_call: TRBJ2-7; cdr3_nt: TGTGCCAGCAGTTTATCTTCCGGGACCCAGAGCTCCTACGAGCAGTACTTC; cdr3_aa: CASSLSSGTQSSYEQYF
d_call: TRBD2; v_call: TRBV6-5; clone_size: -; j_call: TRBJ2-1; cdr3_nt: TGTGCCAGCAGTTTATTCCCGGGACTAGAGGGAGGCAATGAGCAGTTCTTC; cdr3_aa: CASSLFPGLEGGNEQFF
d_call: TRBD2; v_call: TRBV7-2; clone_size: few; j_call: TRBJ2-3; cdr3_nt: TGTGCCAGCAGCCTGTTCGCGGGGGGGCCCGGAGATACGCAGTATTTT; cdr3_aa: CASSLFAGGPGDTQYF
d_call: -; v_call: TRBV12-3/TRBV12-4; clone_size: -; j_call: TRBJ2-3; cdr3_nt: TGTGCCAGCACCCCATGGGGGGGCCAGGATACGCAGTATTTT; cdr3_aa: CASTPWGGQDTQYF
d_call: TRBD2; v_call: TRBV6-6; clone_size: few; j_call: TRBJ2-1; cdr3_nt: TGTGCCAGCAGTTATAGCGGGAGGGCCAAGTTCTTC; cdr3_aa: CASSYSGRAKFF
d_call: -; v_call: TRBV27; clone_size: once; j_call: TRBJ1-4; cdr3_nt: TGTGCCACCGGAGAAGGGTTTGAGGAAAAACTGTTTTTT; cdr3_aa: CATGEGFEEKLFF
d_call: -; v_call: TRBV6-1; clone_size: many; j_call: TRBJ1-5; cdr3_nt: TGTGCCAGCAGTGAAAAAACCCTTAGAGGATTGAGCCAATACAATCAGCCCCAGCATTTT; cdr3_aa: CASSEKTLRGLSQYNQPQHF
d_call: -; v_call: TRBV4-1; clone_size: few; j_call: TRBJ1-2; cdr3_nt: TGCGCCAGCAGCCAAGATCGCCAGAGGGGCTACACCTTC; cdr3_aa: CASSQDRQRGYTF
d_call: -; v_call: TRBV7-8; clone_size: -; j_call: TRBJ2-7; cdr3_nt: TGTGCCAGCAGTCCCACGGGGAGGGGGCTCACCTACGAGCAGTACTTC; cdr3_aa: CASSPTGRGLTYEQYF
d_call: -; v_call: TRBV7-9; clone_size: -; j_call: TRBJ2-1; cdr3_nt: TGTGCCAGCAGCTTAGGGGGGGCGGTACAGTTCTTC; cdr3_aa: CASSLGGAVQFF
d_call: -; v_call: TRBV6-5; clone_size: many; j_call: TRBJ2-6; cdr3_nt: TGTGCCAGCAGTTATCCTTCCACAGGGTCTGGGGCCAACGTCCTGACTTTC; cdr3_aa: CASSYPSTGSGANVLTF
d_call: -; v_call: TRBV10-3; clone_size: -; j_call: TRBJ1-1; cdr3_nt: TGTGCCATCAGCGGGACCGGGGGAGTGGGGACTGAAGCTTTCTTT; cdr3_aa: CAISGTGGVGTEAFF
d_call: -; v_call: TRBV12-5; clone_size: -; j_call: TRBJ2-2; cdr3_nt: TGTGCTAGTGGTCCGGCCGACAGCACCGGGGAGCTGTTTTTT; cdr3_aa: CASGPADSTGELFF
d_call: -; v_call: TRBV20-1; clone_size: -; j_call: TRBJ2-5; cdr3_nt: TGCAGTGCTAGAACGGCAAGCCAAGAGACCCAGTACTTC; cdr3_aa: CSARTASQETQYF
d_call: TRBD1; v_call: TRBV7-9; clone_size: few; j_call: TRBJ1-3; cdr3_nt: TGTGCCAGCAGCTCCCGGGACAGGGGGACAGGAAACACCATATATTTT; cdr3_aa: CASSSRDRGTGNTIYF
d_call: -; v_call: TRBV7-2; clone_size: few; j_call: TRBJ2-6; cdr3_nt: TGTGCCAGCAGCTATCAGGGGACTGGGGCCAACGTCCTGACTTTC; cdr3_aa: CASSYQGTGANVLTF
d_call: -; v_call: TRBV4-1; clone_size: once; j_call: TRBJ2-3; cdr3_nt: TGCGCCAGCAGCTATGCTAGCAGCACAGATACGCAGTATTTT; cdr3_aa: CASSYASSTDTQYF
d_call: -; v_call: TRBV28; clone_size: -; j_call: TRBJ1-5; cdr3_nt: TGTGCCAGCAGCCCCTCCTCCGGAGGGGTTCAGCCCCAGCATTTT; cdr3_aa: CASSPSSGGVQPQHF
d_call: -; v_call: TRBV7-6; clone_size: few; j_call: TRBJ1-3; cdr3_nt: TGTGCCAGCATCAGAGACGGTGTGTCGAATTTT; cdr3_aa: CASIRDGVSNF
d_call: -; v_call: TRBV13; clone_size: -; j_call: TRBJ1-1; cdr3_nt: TGTGCCAGCAATCGCCCAGGCACTGAAGCTTTCTTT; cdr3_aa: CASNRPGTEAFF
d_call: -; v_call: TRBV3-1; clone_size: -; j_call: TRBJ2-4; cdr3_nt: TGTGCCAGCAGCCAAGGGTCATCGGACGGAGGGAAAAACATTCAGTACTTC; cdr3_aa: CASSQGSSDGGKNIQYF
d_call: -; v_call: TRBV6-5; clone_size: once; j_call: TRBJ2-1; cdr3_nt: TGTGCCAGCAGTTACTTTAGATTAGGGGGGGGTCCCCTCAATGAGCAGTTCTTC; cdr3_aa: CASSYFRLGGGPLNEQFF
d_call: -; v_call: TRBV4-1; clone_size: -; j_call: TRBJ2-7; cdr3_nt: TGTGCCAGCAGCCTACCGGGACACTACTACGAGCAGTACTTC; cdr3_aa: CASSLPGHYYEQYF
d_call: TRBD2; v_call: TRBV7-9; clone_size: many; j_call: TRBJ2-3; cdr3_nt: TGTGCCAGCAGCCCGCTCGCTTCTCCCGCGGGAGGGTATACAGATACGCAGTATTTT; cdr3_aa: CASSPLASPAGGYTDTQYF
d_call: -; v_call: TRBV7-6; clone_size: -; j_call: TRBJ2-3; cdr3_nt: TGTGCCAGCAGCTCCCCCAATGGAGCGGATACGCAGTATTTT; cdr3_aa: CASSSPNGADTQYF